Below, 23 T cell receptor beta chains from the same sample are listed, as sequenced in a study of T cells in Graves' hyperthyroidism and ophthalmopathy. Researchers took RNA transcripts and amplified the TCR beta CDR3 regions from them. The study used the HTBI primer set for a first-round RT-PCR of the TCR CDR3. Via MiXCR, TCRdb re-called the multiplex PCR reads, giving one row per CDR3 protein. Among more than 500,000 distinct CDR3 sequences listed, around 43% were seen once. The sample comprised peripheral blood or thyroid tissue (not recorded which). All receptors come from an adult woman with Graves' disease, either hyperthyroidism or ophthalmopathy (not recorded which).

This clonotype showed up just a few times. The rearrangement uses TRBV28 and TRBJ2-7, with D uncertain. Germline values: CDR1 MDHEN, CDR2 SYDVKM. V lost 4 bases to trimming and J lost 0 bases, with 7 bases between them. The CDR3 is made up of 13 amino acids. The CDR3, as DNA: TGTGCCAGCAGTTCCCCCCACTCCTACGAGCAGTACTTC. This sequence encodes CASSSPHSYEQYF.

This clonotype was seen a handful of times. The genes are TRBV29-1 and TRBJ2-7; 10 bases fit TRBD2. There are 13 residues in the CDR3. With V trimmed by 4 bases and J by 2 bases, 2 bases remained unmatched. Germline CDR1 and CDR2: SQVTM and ANQGSEA. The DNA of the CDR3 is TGCAGCGTTGTGAGCGGGAGGGCCTACGAGCAGTACTTC. This sequence encodes CSVVSGRAYEQYF.

The gene calls are TRBV7-3 and TRBJ1-6, with a weak D call TRBD1 (5 bases). Looked up from germline, CDR1 is SGHTA and CDR2 is FQGTGA. The CDR3 runs 16 residues. V lost 7 bases, J lost 7 bases, and 20 bases lay in between. As DNA, the CDR3 is TGTGCCAGCAACATGACTAGCGGGACTGCGAATTCACCCCTCCACTTT. Translating gives CASNMTSGTANSPLHF. Complete variable domain (other parts from reference TRBV7-3 and TRBJ1-6): GAGVSQTPSNKVTEKGKYVELRCDPISGHTALYWYRQSLGQGPEFLIYFQGTGAADDSGLPNDRFFAVRPEGSVSTLKIQRTERGDSAVYLCASNMTSGTANSPLHFGNGTRLTVT.

This CDR3 reads CASSPDLGQFF. For the CDR3, the DNA is TGTGCCAGCAGCCCTGACTTAGGGCAGTTCTTC. The gene calls are TRBV7-9 and TRBJ2-1; D uncertain. Trimming stripped 5 bases from V and 12 bases from J, with 11 bases between. The CDR3 is 11 amino acids. From germline, CDR1 is SEHNR and CDR2 FQNEAQ (reference sequence).

The chain is built from TRBV6-2 or TRBV6-3 and TRBJ2-2, with D unclear. The CDR3 sequence is 14 residues long. V was pared by 2 bases and J by 5 bases, with 9 bases between. Germline V gene data show CDR1 as MNHEY and CDR2 as SVGEGT. The CDR3 loop is CASSYSPQTGELFF. DNA for the CDR3: TGTGCCAGCAGTTACAGCCCCCAAACCGGGGAGCTGTTTTTT.

This chain connects TRBV12-3 or TRBV12-4 to TRBJ1-2; unclear D gene. The CDR3 extends over 10 amino acids. Trimming removed 5 bases from V and 8 bases from J, with 6 bases in between. CDR3 DNA sequence: TGTGCCAGCAGTCAGACAGGCTACACCTTC. This translates into CASSQTGYTF.

The CDR3 nucleotides are TGCAGTGCTCGGACTAGCGGGAGGGTTCAGCAGTTCTTC. Translation gives CSARTSGRVQQFF. The chain uses TRBV20-1 and TRBJ2-7; 15 positions agree with TRBD2. The last part of the DNA fits TRBJ2-1 better; the J call may be wrong. CDR3 length equals 13 residues. CDR1 DFQATT and CDR2 SNEGSKA come from the germline V gene (reference sequence).

This chain connects TRBV2 to TRBJ2-5, with a tentative D call TRBD2 (5 bases). Per the germline V gene, CDR1 is SNHLY and CDR2 is FYNNEI. The CDR3 covers 12 residues. Trimming removed 7 bases from V and 5 bases from J, with 11 bases in between. The CDR3 here is CASTGVRETQYF. DNA of the CDR3: TGTGCCAGCACCGGGGTTCGTGAGACCCAGTACTTC.

The V call is TRBV20-1, the J call TRBJ2-7; D is ambiguous. CDR3 length: 12 residues. V lost 3 bases and J lost 4, with 10 bases in between. CDR1 and CDR2 (germline): DFQATT, SNEGSKA (reference sequence). The DNA of the CDR3 is TGCAGTGCTAGTGCGGTGGGTTACGAGCAGTACTTC. It is translated as CSASAVGYEQYF.

As concerns this clonotype: One end of the junction does not line up with germline, which may come from a read error. The chain has TRBV10-3 and TRBJ2-7; D might be TRBD2 (5 bases). Germline assignment: CDR1 ENHRY and CDR2 SYGVKD. The CDR3 has 13 amino acids. The CDR3 loop reads CAISGGSGSRQYF. Here the CDR3 DNA reads TGCGCCATCAGTGGAGGATCGGGCAGCAGGCAGTACTTC.

The V call is TRBV12-3 or TRBV12-4, the J call TRBJ2-2; TRBD2 might be the D (5 bases). CDR3 length: 16 amino acids. V was cut by 5 bases and J by 1 base, with 14 bases left in between. The chain's CDR3 is CASSLTIGMNTGELFF. As DNA, the CDR3 is TGTGCCAGCAGTCTTACTATCGGGATGAACACCGGGGAGCTGTTTTTT.

This clonotype showed up just a few times. This chain joins TRBV9 and TRBJ1-2; 7 nucleotides line up with TRBD1. Germline-derived CDR1 and CDR2 are SGDLS and YYNGEE. Trimming at V came to 3 bases and at J to 3 bases, leaving 5 bases not matched to a gene. The CDR3 extends over 14 amino acids. The CDR3 spells CASSDTGADYGYTF. CDR3 nucleotides: TGTGCCAGCAGCGACACAGGGGCTGACTATGGCTACACCTTC.

The V gene is TRBV7-2, the J gene TRBJ2-7; weak D call: TRBD2 (6 bases). This CDR3 has 15 amino acids. The V and J ends lost 0 bases and 0 bases respectively, with 9 bases between them. The germline CDR1 and CDR2 sequences are SGHTA and FQGNSA. DNA of the CDR3: TGTGCCAGCAGCTTAGCGACTAGAAGCTCCTACGAGCAGTACTTC. This codes for CASSLATRSSYEQYF.

Details on this clonotype: No conserved phenylalanine or tryptophan ends this CDR3, so it is likely a read error. The gene calls are TRBV7-9 and TRBJ1-2; no reliable D call. CDR3 length equals 14 residues. Germline V gene data show CDR1 as SEHNR and CDR2 as FQNEAQ (reference sequence). V was cut by 3 bases and J by 7 bases, with 15 bases left in between. CDR3 coding DNA: TGTGCCAGCAGCTTTAAGGGCCAGGCTGGTGGCTACACCCTC. This encodes CASSFKGQAGGYTL.

This clonotype has only one observation. This may arise from a read error, as a much more abundant clone is one base away. The CDR3 nucleotides read TGTGCCAGCAGCCCGGGACTAGTGGGCGCCGGGGAGCTGCTTTTT. Translated: CASSPGLVGAGELLF. V is TRBV7-2 and J is TRBJ2-2; 8 bases align to TRBD2. Germline lookup yields CDR1 SGHTA and CDR2 FQGNSA. The CDR3 consists of 15 residues.

V and J are TRBV7-9 and TRBJ2-7; D may be TRBD1 or TRBD2 (5 bases each). Germline CDR1 SEHNR, CDR2 FQNEAQ (reference sequence). The CDR3 is 14 amino acids. V shed 5 bases and J shed 6 bases, with 17 bases lying between them. This CDR3 reads CASSHGTATSEQYF. CDR3 DNA: TGTGCCAGCAGCCACGGGACCGCCACCTCCGAGCAGTACTTC.

The V call is TRBV20-1, the J call TRBJ2-7; 8 bases line up with TRBD1. The junction had 9 bases not matched to a gene; V was cut back by 5 bases and J by 3 bases. This CDR3 comprises 14 residues. Germline V CDR1 and CDR2: DFQATT, SNEGSKA (reference sequence). The CDR3 region is CSAPNRDRNYEQYF. The CDR3 coding sequence is TGCAGTGCTCCGAACCGGGACAGGAACTACGAGCAGTACTTC.

Comments on this clonotype: This may come from a read error, since a much larger clone is one base off. The chain carries TRBV4-3 and TRBJ2-6; the D is unclear. The germline V gene has CDR1 LGHNA and CDR2 YSLEER. CDR3 length: 16 amino acids. Trimming took 3 bases from V and 0 from J, leaving 9 bases between them. This CDR3 is CASSHDMSSGANVLTF. DNA of the CDR3: TGCGCCAGCAGCCACGACATGAGCTCTGGGGCCAACGTCCTGACTTTC.

There are many counts of this clonotype. The chain joins TRBV5-1 to TRBJ1-2; the D is unclear. This CDR3 has 14 amino acids. V lost 4 bases and J lost 8, with 18 bases in between. The germline V gene has CDR1 SGHRS and CDR2 YFSETQ. CDR3 sequence (DNA): TGCGCCAGCAGCCGACCCGACCCGGGCAGCGGCTACACCTTC. Amino acid sequence: CASSRPDPGSGYTF.

V is TRBV4-1 and J is TRBJ1-4; D gene ambiguous. V lost 3 bases and J lost 0, with 11 bases in between. The length of the CDR3 is 16 residues. Germline CDR1 MGHRA, CDR2 YSYEKL. DNA for the CDR3: TGCGCCAGCAGCCAGATTAAATCCCCAACTAATGAAAAACTGTTTTTT. Translating gives CASSQIKSPTNEKLFF.

This clonotype occurred a few times. The rearrangement links TRBV24-1 to TRBJ1-5; D gene ambiguous. The CDR3 consists of 11 residues. The germline V gene has CDR1 KGHDR and CDR2 SFDVKD. V was shortened by 8 bases and J by 4 bases, with 5 bases between the two germline ends. The DNA of the CDR3 is TGTGCCACCACCCTGAATCAGCCCCAGCATTTT. Its translation: CATTLNQPQHF.

The chain has TRBV7-2 and TRBJ2-5, with D tentatively TRBD1 (5 bases). The CDR3 consists of 14 residues. V lost 5 bases to trimming and J lost 1 base, with 11 bases between them. Germline CDR1 is SGHTA and CDR2 is FQGNSA. CDR3: CASSAQGSQETQYF. The CDR3 DNA follows: TGTGCCAGCAGCGCCCAGGGTAGCCAAGAGACCCAGTACTTC.

This clonotype was observed many times. The chain is built from TRBV12-3 or TRBV12-4 and TRBJ1-1; 9 nucleotides line up with TRBD1. This CDR3 comprises 15 residues. V shed 5 bases, J shed 5 bases, and the junction held 9 bases outside the gene matches. The CDR3 DNA reads TGTGCCAGCAGTGAAACAACAGGGGGCGGTACTGAAGCTTTCTTT. Translating it yields CASSETTGGGTEAFF.